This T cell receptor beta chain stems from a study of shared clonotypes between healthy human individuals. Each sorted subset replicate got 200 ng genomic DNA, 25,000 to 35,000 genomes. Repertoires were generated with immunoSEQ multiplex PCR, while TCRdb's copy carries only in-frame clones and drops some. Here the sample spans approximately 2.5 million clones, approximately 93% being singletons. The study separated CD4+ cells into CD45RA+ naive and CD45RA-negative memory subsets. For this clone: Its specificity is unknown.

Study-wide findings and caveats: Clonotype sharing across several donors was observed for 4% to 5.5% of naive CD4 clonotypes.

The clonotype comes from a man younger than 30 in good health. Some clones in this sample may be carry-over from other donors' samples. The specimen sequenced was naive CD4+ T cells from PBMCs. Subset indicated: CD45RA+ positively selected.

This chain's CDR3 is CASSIAHSSYEQYF. CDR3 DNA sequence: TGTGCCAGCAGCATCGCCCACAGCTCCTACGAGCAGTACTTC. The chain carries TRBV6-5 and TRBJ2-7; D gene unclear. The CDR3 has 14 amino acids. V was trimmed by 6 bases and J by 0 bases, leaving 12 bases between them. Germline V gene sequence: CDR1 MNHEY, CDR2 SVGAGI.